This T cell receptor beta chain was sequenced during a study of identical twins. Germline CDR1 reads MNHEY; CDR2 reads SMNVEV (reference sequence). This CDR3 comprises 15 residues. V was cut by 0 bases and J by 0 bases, with 8 bases left in between. Study outcomes and limitations: Beta clonotypes that were abundant in cord blood contained fewer insertions, a pattern absent from memory repertoires. Recombination models fit unrelated individuals' TCR alpha sharing but underestimated twins'.

Template switching added a universal primer site, and cDNA bore unique molecular identifiers. One entry per CDR3 protein, called by TCRdb with MiXCR from the 5' RACE reads. The sample has about 1.7 million distinct CDR3 sequences, under 35% seen once. As regards this clonotype: The antigen is not known.

This TCR came from a newborn girl in good health. The sample comprised cord blood. J is TRBJ1-1 and V is TRBV27; D not resolved. DNA of the CDR3: TGTGCCAGCAGTTTATCGGTCGACATGAACACTGAAGCTTTCTTT. It translates to CASSLSVDMNTEAFF.